This entry lists 15 T cell receptor beta chains sequenced from one sample in a study of cytomegalovirus exposure and HLA in healthy donors. The method was immunoSEQ multiplex PCR; TCRdb's version includes in-frame clones alone and lacks a portion of them. This repertoire shows 150,000 or so clones, about 82% found once; its top ten account for 2% to 2.5%. The sequenced sample consisted of PBMCs. The receptor source for this set is a human donor in good health.

The chain couples TRBV4-1 to TRBJ2-5; 9 positions match TRBD1. The V and J ends lost 6 bases and 5 bases, in that order; junction bases with no gene match: 13. From germline, CDR1 is MGHRA and CDR2 YSYEKL. The length of the CDR3 is 16 residues. The DNA of the CDR3 is TGCGCCAGCAGTCAGCCTCCGGGACAGGGTGTCGAGACCCAGTACTTC. This translates into CASSQPPGQGVETQYF.

The rearrangement uses TRBV9 and TRBJ2-1, with TRBD2 identical over 7 bases. Trimming removed 3 bases from V and 2 bases from J; junction bases left unmatched: 5. Germline V lookup: CDR1 SGDLS, CDR2 YYNGEE. This CDR3 is 15 amino acids long. The CDR3 coding sequence is TGTGCCAGCAGCGCTGCGGGAGTCGCCTACAATGAGCAGTTCTTC. Its translation is CASSAAGVAYNEQFF.

The gene calls are TRBV5-4 and TRBJ2-7; 7 nucleotides line up with TRBD1. The CDR3 loop spans 15 amino acids. Trimming cost V 3 bases and J 0 bases; bases outside gene matches: 6. Germline V gives CDR1 SGHNT, CDR2 YYREEE (reference sequence). The CDR3 DNA follows: TGTGCCAGCAGCTGGCCGGGACAGTCCTCCTACGAGCAGTACTTC. Its translation: CASSWPGQSSYEQYF.

This clone has a handful of counts. V and J are TRBV6-5 and TRBJ1-5; the match to TRBD1 covers 7 bases. The CDR3 runs to 13 residues. Germline V gene data show CDR1 as MNHEY and CDR2 as SVGAGI. Unmatched junction bases numbered 3, after V lost 5 bases and J lost 5 bases. The CDR3 bases are TGTGCCAGCAGTCGACAGGGTGATCAGCCCCAGCATTTT. Protein: CASSRQGDQPQHF.

V usage is TRBV29-1 and J usage is TRBJ2-3; 14 bases map to TRBD2. The germline V gene encodes CDR1 SQVTM and CDR2 ANQGSEA. The CDR3 is 15 amino acids. Trimming removed 5 bases from V and 6 bases from J; junction bases left unmatched: 7. The CDR3 DNA is TGCAGCGTTCAGGGACTAGCGGGGGACAGGGATACGCAGTATTTT. Residues: CSVQGLAGDRDTQYF.

The chain links TRBV7-6 to TRBJ2-1; 10 nucleotides line up with TRBD2. This CDR3 spans 14 amino acids. The junction had 7 bases not matched to a gene; V was cut back by 5 bases and J by 9 bases. Germline CDR1 SGHVS, CDR2 FNYEAQ. CDR3 in DNA: TGTGCCAGCAGCCACTCACTAGCGGGGAGTGAGCAGTTCTTC. This gives the protein CASSHSLAGSEQFF.

J is TRBJ2-1 and V is TRBV6-5; 8 bases match TRBD1. J was trimmed by 8 bases and V by 2 bases; bases with no gene match: 2. Germline assignment: CDR1 MNHEY and CDR2 SVGAGI. This CDR3 has 13 residues. The CDR3 loop is CASSYDRGYEQFF. In DNA, the CDR3 is TGTGCCAGCAGTTACGACAGGGGCTATGAGCAGTTCTTC.

This sequence joins TRBV29-1 and TRBJ2-1; D might be TRBD1 (6 bases). The germline CDR1 and CDR2 sequences are SQVTM and ANQGSEA. The V gene lost 6 bases and the J gene lost 6 bases, with 27 bases spanning the gap. The CDR3 has 17 residues. For the CDR3, the DNA is TGCAGCGTCCCGAGCAGGGGAATTGAACTACTCTCCAATGAGCAGTTCTTC. Translation: CSVPSRGIELLSNEQFF.

The V and J genes are TRBV2 and TRBJ2-1, with D possibly TRBD2 on 6 matching bases. The CDR3 sequence is 14 residues long. CDR1 and CDR2 from the germline V gene are SNHLY and FYNNEI. V lost 8 bases to trimming and J lost 7 bases, with 18 bases between them. This chain's CDR3 is CASQTGVMRNEQFF. The CDR3 nucleotides read TGTGCCAGCCAAACGGGAGTGATGAGGAATGAGCAGTTCTTC.

A single count supports this clone. The chain couples TRBV10-1 to TRBJ2-1; 12 nucleotides align to TRBD2. Germline assignment: CDR1 WNHNN and CDR2 SYGVQD (reference sequence). The J segment lost 10 bases and the V segment lost 4 bases, leaving 8 bases of the junction unmatched. The CDR3 extends over 15 amino acids. The CDR3 region is CASSVETSGSGEQFF. Here the CDR3 DNA reads TGCGCCAGCAGTGTAGAGACTAGCGGGAGCGGGGAGCAGTTCTTC.

In this sample, this clone turned up once. The rearrangement uses TRBV27 and TRBJ1-5, with D tentatively TRBD1 (5 bases). Deletions cut 6 bases from V and 3 bases from J, with 12 bases between. Germline loops: CDR1 MNHEY, CDR2 SMNVEV (reference sequence). This CDR3 has 14 residues. The CDR3 nucleotides read TGTGCCAGCAGACGTGCGACAGACAATCAGCCCCAGCATTTT. This codes for CASRRATDNQPQHF.

The chain uses TRBV4-1 and TRBJ2-3; 7 nucleotides match TRBD2. Looked up from germline, CDR1 is MGHRA and CDR2 is YSYEKL. The CDR3 has 16 amino acids. Unmatched junction bases numbered 6, after V lost 2 bases and J lost 1 base. The CDR3 nucleotides read TGCGCCAGCAGCCAAACTCTAGCGGCCCGCACAGATACGCAGTATTTT. Protein sequence: CASSQTLAARTDTQYF.

This chain joins TRBV27 and TRBJ1-5, with TRBD1 identical over 8 bases. Germline trimming cut 5 bases from V and 2 bases from J; bases unmatched to any gene: 5. The CDR3 spans 15 residues. Germline values: CDR1 MNHEY, CDR2 SMNVEV (reference sequence). CDR3 sequence reads: CASSTTGGGNQPQHF. The DNA of the CDR3 is TGTGCCAGCAGTACAACAGGGGGAGGCAATCAGCCCCAGCATTTT.

The chain couples TRBV7-9 to TRBJ2-1; possibly TRBD2 for D (6 bases). The CDR3 loop spans 14 amino acids. The V end lost 2 bases, the J end lost 5 bases, and 10 bases lay between the germline ends. CDR1 and CDR2 from the germline V gene are SEHNR and FQNEAQ (reference sequence). The CDR3 DNA sequence: TGTGCCAGCAGCTTAACGGGGAGGAACAATGAGCAGTTCTTC. Protein product: CASSLTGRNNEQFF. The whole variable domain, remainder taken from reference TRBV7-9 and TRBJ2-1, is DTGVSQNPRHKITKRGQNVTFRCDPISEHNRLYWYRQTLGQGPEFLTYFQNEAQLEKSRLLSDRFSAERPKGSFSTLEIQRTEQGDSAMYLCASSLTGRNNEQFFGPGTRLTVL.

The J gene is TRBJ1-6, the V gene TRBV6-5; 8 bases are shared with TRBD1. Germline V gene sequence: CDR1 MNHEY, CDR2 SVGAGI. The CDR3 is 14 residues long. V shed 7 bases, J shed 9 bases, and the junction held 8 bases outside the gene matches. Here the CDR3 DNA reads TGTGCCAGCACTCTAACAGGGGGTGGTTCACCCCTCCACTTT. Protein product: CASTLTGGGSPLHF.